These 24 T cell receptor beta chains came from one sample sequenced in a study of vaccination and CD4 T cells after COVID-19. The antigens of these receptors remain unknown. Cultured CD4+ T-cell DNA underwent Oncomine TCR Beta short-read sequencing. In TCRdb, the PCR reads were re-called with MiXCR into one record per CDR3 protein. This sample has around 19,000 distinct CDR3 sequences, with approximately 40% found just once. Treatment denoted: approximately nine-day PBMC culture with coronavirus spike peptide pools or control peptides (ViraFEST assay). Sequencing used CD4+ T cells from blood, cultured in vitro, obtained before SARS-CoV-2 vaccination. The receptors originated from a human donor who received a COVID-19 vaccine.

A few counts support this clonotype. The chain is built from TRBV19 and TRBJ1-6; possible D gene TRBD1, 6 bases. The CDR3 covers 14 residues. Germline loops: CDR1 LNHDA, CDR2 SQIVND (reference sequence). With 6 bases removed from V and 5 bases from J, the gap between germline ends came to 11 bases. The DNA for the CDR3 is TGTGCCAGTAGACAGGGCCGTGATAATTCACCCCTCCACTTT. This translates into CASRQGRDNSPLHF.

The chain recombines TRBV27 with TRBJ1-6; TRBD1 matches 9 bases. The CDR3 is 17 residues long. Germline V gene lookup returns CDR1 MNHEY and CDR2 SMNVEV (reference sequence). V lost 3 bases to trimming and J lost 4 bases; unmatched junction nucleotides: 7. The CDR3 reads CASSFSGQGEYNSPLHF. The CDR3 bases are TGTGCCAGCAGTTTCTCGGGACAGGGAGAGTATAATTCACCCCTCCACTTT.

This clonotype was picked up a small number of times. This chain joins TRBV7-2 and TRBJ2-7, with 8 nucleotides matching TRBD2. In germline, CDR1 is SGHTA, CDR2 FQGNSA. CDR3 length: 15 amino acids. J gave up 2 bases and V 5 bases, and 8 bases lay outside the gene matches. This CDR3 reads CASSPRTGGTYEQYF. In DNA, the CDR3 is TGTGCCAGCAGCCCGCGGACGGGGGGGACCTACGAGCAGTACTTC.

The V call is TRBV20-1, the J call TRBJ1-2; 7 bases match TRBD1. V gave up 1 base and J gave up 4 bases; unmatched junction bases: 6. Germline CDR1 reads DFQATT; CDR2 reads SNEGSKA (reference sequence). The CDR3 has 14 amino acids. The CDR3 nucleotides are TGCAGTGCTAGAGGTCACAGGGGTGGCTATGGCTACACCTTC. Translating it yields CSARGHRGGYGYTF.

The chain has TRBV12-3 or TRBV12-4 and TRBJ2-5; 15 bases fit TRBD2. J lost 4 bases, V lost 2 bases, and 5 bases had no gene match. CDR3 size: 17 residues. Written as DNA, the CDR3 is TGTGCCAGCAGTTTAAGGACTAGCGGGGGGGTAGGAGAGACCCAGTACTTC. It yields the protein CASSLRTSGGVGETQYF.

V is TRBV15 and J is TRBJ1-3; 9 bases are a match to TRBD1. Germline CDR1 and CDR2: LNHNV and YYDKDF (reference sequence). This CDR3 has 16 amino acids. The ends lost 7 bases at V and 5 bases at J; junction bases unmatched: 12. The CDR3 spells CATISSGTGFRNTIYF. In nucleotides, the CDR3 is TGTGCCACCATTTCGTCCGGGACAGGGTTTAGAAACACCATATATTTT.

This clonotype is classed as medium-sized. The J gene is TRBJ2-5, the V gene TRBV7-8; 9 bases align to TRBD2. Unmatched junction bases numbered 4, after V lost 2 bases and J lost 12 bases. The length of the CDR3 is 12 residues. CDR1 is SGHVS and CDR2 is FQNEAQ in the germline V gene. The CDR3 region is CASSLSSGGKYF. The CDR3 DNA is TGTGCCAGCAGCTTATCAAGCGGGGGGAAGTACTTC.

The chain joins TRBV30 to TRBJ1-6, with no clear D. CDR1 is GTSNPN, CDR2 SVGIG, per germline (reference sequence). The CDR3 totals 16 residues. V was trimmed by 1 base and J by 2 bases, leaving 12 bases between them. The chain's CDR3 is CAWSDPRGTYNSPLHF. In DNA, the CDR3 is TGTGCCTGGAGTGATCCTCGTGGAACCTATAATTCACCCCTCCACTTT.

J is TRBJ2-4 and V is TRBV7-8, with D perhaps being TRBD1 or TRBD2 (5 bases each). V lost 4 bases, J lost 9 bases, and 13 bases lay in between. In germline, CDR1 is SGHVS, CDR2 FQNEAQ. The CDR3 has 13 residues. The CDR3 DNA sequence: TGTGCCAGCAGCTCCGAGGGGCACGGCATTCAGTACTTC. Translated: CASSSEGHGIQYF.

This clonotype was detected a few times. The genes are TRBV15 and TRBJ2-7, with 7 positions matching TRBD2. The germline V gene encodes CDR1 LNHNV and CDR2 YYDKDF (reference sequence). V gave up 3 bases and J gave up 0 bases; unmatched junction bases: 8. The CDR3 is made up of 16 amino acids. In DNA, the CDR3 is TGTGCCACCAGCAGCCTTAAGCGGGGAAGCTCCTACGAGCAGTACTTC. Its translation: CATSSLKRGSSYEQYF.

The V and J genes are TRBV7-8 and TRBJ2-2; 10 bases align to TRBD1. V shed 2 bases, J shed 0 bases, and the junction held 15 bases outside the gene matches. Germline assignment: CDR1 SGHVS and CDR2 FQNEAQ. The CDR3 is made up of 21 amino acids. The CDR3 loop is CASSLRPGQGLTATNTGELFF. CDR3 in DNA: TGTGCCAGCAGCTTAAGGCCGGGACAGGGGTTAACCGCGACGAACACCGGGGAGCTGTTTTTT. Variable domain in full (rest from reference TRBV7-8 and TRBJ2-2): GAGVSQSPRYKVAKRGQDVALRCDPISGHVSLFWYQQALGQGPEFLTYFQNEAQLDKSGLPSDRFFAERPEGSVSTLKIQRTQQEDSAVYLCASSLRPGQGLTATNTGELFFGEGSRLTVL.

There are a few counts of this clonotype. CDR3 nucleotides: TGTGCCAGCAGGGGGGGACGGGCGAACACTGAAGCTTTCTTT. It encodes CASRGGRANTEAFF. The chain combines TRBV7-8 with TRBJ1-1; weak D call: TRBD1 (5 bases). The CDR3 covers 14 residues. The germline CDR1 and CDR2 sequences are SGHVS and FQNEAQ. V shed 6 bases and J shed 1 base, with 12 bases lying between them.

CDR3 in amino acids: CASSYEAEPQHF. For the CDR3, the DNA is TGTGCCAGCAGTTACGAGGCAGAGCCCCAGCATTTT. V usage is TRBV6-5 and J usage is TRBJ1-5, with no clear D. Between the trimmed V and J ends, which lost 2 bases and 8 bases, there was a span of 7 bases. CDR1 is MNHEY, CDR2 SVGAGI, per germline. The CDR3 has 12 residues.

This chain uses TRBV12-3 or TRBV12-4 with TRBJ2-2; D unclear. V was cut by 5 bases and J by 0 bases, with 13 bases left in between. The CDR3 consists of 16 residues. The CDR3 DNA sequence: TGTGCCAGCAGTCGATTAGCAGGAACGAACACCGGGGAGCTGTTTTTT. This codes for CASSRLAGTNTGELFF.

V is TRBV24-1 and J is TRBJ2-7, with TRBD1 matching over 10 bases. With 4 bases clipped from V and 3 bases from J, the junction kept 8 bases outside the gene matches. Germline V gene sequence: CDR1 KGHDR, CDR2 SFDVKD. This CDR3 is built from 16 residues. CDR3: CATSDSRRDRGYEQYF. The CDR3 DNA reads as TGTGCCACCAGTGACTCACGCCGGGACAGGGGCTACGAGCAGTACTTC.

By frequency in the sample, this clonotype is medium-sized. This sequence joins TRBV6-1 and TRBJ1-1; possible D gene TRBD1, 6 bases. V dropped 8 bases and J dropped 4 bases, with 17 bases sitting between them. Germline CDR1 MNHNS, CDR2 SASEGT. This CDR3 has 14 amino acids. The CDR3 DNA is TGTGCCAGCTTGATGGCACAGGGTAGCACTGAAGCTTTCTTT. It translates to CASLMAQGSTEAFF.

This rearrangement joins TRBV12-3 or TRBV12-4 to TRBJ2-4; 7 bases agree with TRBD1. V gave up 7 bases and J gave up 0 bases; unmatched junction bases: 12. CDR3 length equals 17 residues. The CDR3 coding sequence is TGTGCCAGCACTCTGACAGGGACCTACCAAGCCAAAAACATTCAGTACTTC. As protein: CASTLTGTYQAKNIQYF.

This clonotype was seen only a few times. The chain recombines TRBV6-5 with TRBJ2-3; 7 nucleotides match TRBD2. J lost 6 bases, V lost 2 bases, and 8 bases had no gene match. The CDR3 contains 15 residues. The germline CDR1 and CDR2 sequences are MNHEY and SVGAGI. This CDR3 is CASSYRGGPTDTQYF. The CDR3 nucleotides read TGTGCCAGCAGTTACCGCGGGGGACCTACGGATACGCAGTATTTT.

A few counts support this clonotype. The J gene is TRBJ1-6, the V gene TRBV5-1, with 9 bases fitting TRBD1. The CDR3 contains 18 residues. Germline CDR1 and CDR2: SGHRS and YFSETQ. V dropped 4 bases and J dropped 0; count of bases not matched to a gene: 8. As DNA, the CDR3 is TGCGCCAGCAGCCCGGGACAGGGACTTAGCTCCTATAATTCACCCCTCCACTTT. Its protein is CASSPGQGLSSYNSPLHF.

This clonotype turned up a few times. The V gene is TRBV7-2, the J gene TRBJ2-3, with a tentative D call TRBD2 (5 bases). The CDR3 is made up of 17 amino acids. Germline V gene data show CDR1 as SGHTA and CDR2 as FQGNSA. V was shortened by 7 bases and J by 0 bases, with 20 bases between the two germline ends. CDR3 sequence reads: CASNRPRGAPSTDTQYF. The CDR3 DNA sequence: TGTGCCAGCAATCGCCCCCGGGGAGCGCCTAGCACAGATACGCAGTATTTT.

V and J are TRBV20-1 and TRBJ2-3; 12 nucleotides align to TRBD1. J was trimmed by 4 bases and V by 6 bases; bases with no gene match: 8. The CDR3 contains 15 residues. Germline values: CDR1 DFQATT, CDR2 SNEGSKA (reference sequence). CDR3 in DNA: TGCAGTGCCCGGGGACAGGGGGCTAAAGCAGATACGCAGTATTTT. Translating it yields CSARGQGAKADTQYF.

This clonotype came up a few times. The chain couples TRBV19 to TRBJ2-5; D possibly corresponds to TRBD2 (5 bases). Trimming removed 3 bases at V and 3 bases at J, with 5 bases between. The CDR3 has 12 residues. Per the germline V gene, CDR1 is LNHDA and CDR2 is SQIVND (reference sequence). CDR3 DNA: TGTGCCAGTAGTATGCGGGAAGAGACCCAGTACTTC. Protein: CASSMREETQYF. Together with reference TRBV19 and TRBJ2-5, the CDR3 gives the full variable domain: DGGITQSPKYLFRKEGQNVTLSCEQNLNHDAMYWYRQDPGQGLRLIYYSQIVNDFQKGDIAEGYSVSREKKESFPLTVTSAQKNPTAFYLCASSMREETQYFGPGTRLLVL.

This clonotype was detected a few times. The chain recombines TRBV6-1 with TRBJ1-1; 8 nucleotides match TRBD1. V was clipped by 6 bases and J by 1 base; unmatched bases: 7. CDR1 is MNHNS, CDR2 SASEGT, per germline. This CDR3 spans 15 amino acids. The CDR3 loop reads CASRTGEYENTEAFF. In nucleotides, the CDR3 is TGTGCCAGCAGGACAGGGGAATATGAGAACACTGAAGCTTTCTTT.

This clonotype was recorded a few times. The CDR3 sequence: CSALLRAYTDTQYF. The DNA for the CDR3 is TGCAGTGCCCTGCTTAGGGCCTACACAGATACGCAGTATTTT. The chain recombines TRBV20-1 with TRBJ2-3; D is uncertain. V was shortened by 6 bases and J by 2 bases, with 15 bases between the two germline ends. CDR3 size: 14 residues. Germline values: CDR1 DFQATT, CDR2 SNEGSKA (reference sequence).